These 14 T cell receptor beta chains share one sample of origin, sequenced in a study of T cell repertoires in cytomegalovirus infection. These receptors are not linked to any known antigen. Via MiXCR, TCRdb re-called the reads, giving one row per CDR3 protein. The sample yields about 270,000 distinct CDR3 sequences, 22% seen once. The material sequenced was cultured PBMCs, taken from culture after CMV antigen stimulation. The receptors were gathered from a human donor in good health (CMV status not recorded). Some clones in this sample may be carry-over from other donors' samples.

This clonotype was seen only a few times. The rearrangement links TRBV27 to TRBJ1-1, with no clear D. V shed 4 bases and J shed 3 bases, with 9 bases lying between them. Germline CDR1 and CDR2: MNHEY and SMNVEV (reference sequence). CDR3 length equals 13 residues. Here the CDR3 DNA reads TGTGCCAGCAGTTGGAGCGCTTACACTGAAGCTTTCTTT. Translation: CASSWSAYTEAFF.

The chain combines TRBV7-3 with TRBJ2-1; 8 nucleotides line up with TRBD2. V shed 1 base and J 8 bases; nucleotides not matched to a gene: 4. The CDR3 runs to 14 residues. Per germline, CDR1 SGHTA and CDR2 FQGTGA. The CDR3 sequence is CASSLMSGSYEQFF. The CDR3 nucleotides read TGTGCCAGCAGCTTAATGAGCGGGAGCTATGAGCAGTTCTTC. The variable domain in full, completed from reference TRBV7-3 and TRBJ2-1, reads GAGVSQTPSNKVTEKGKYVELRCDPISGHTALYWYRQSLGQGPEFLIYFQGTGAADDSGLPNDRFFAVRPEGSVSTLKIQRTERGDSAVYLCASSLMSGSYEQFFGPGTRLTVL.

This clonotype was picked up a small number of times. The genes are TRBV4-3 and TRBJ1-2; D ambiguous. The CDR3 sequence is 14 residues long. Trimming removed 4 bases at V and 3 bases at J, with 12 bases between. Germline assignment: CDR1 LGHNA and CDR2 YSLEER. DNA of the CDR3: TGCGCCAGCAGCCCCACGAGGGAATACTATGGCTACACCTTC. Translated: CASSPTREYYGYTF.

The sample holds many counts of this clonotype. The CDR3 is CASSIGDRVIETQYF. For the CDR3, the DNA is TGTGCCAGTAGTATAGGAGACAGGGTGATTGAGACCCAGTACTTC. The chain combines TRBV19 with TRBJ2-5; 7 nucleotides match TRBD1. The germline V gene has CDR1 LNHDA and CDR2 SQIVND (reference sequence). The junction had 7 bases not matched to a gene; V was cut back by 1 base and J by 5 bases. The CDR3 runs to 15 residues.

The chain links TRBV11-2 to TRBJ2-1; D might be TRBD1 or TRBD2, each matching 9 bases. The CDR3 spans 22 residues. V was pared by 3 bases and J by 4 bases, with 34 bases between. Germline values: CDR1 SGHAT, CDR2 FQNNGV. The chain's CDR3 is CASSFTGGRLAGRQSQYNEQFF. The CDR3 DNA reads TGTGCCAGCAGCTTCACAGGGGGCAGGCTAGCGGGGAGGCAATCTCAGTACAATGAGCAGTTCTTC.

This rearrangement joins TRBV6-1 to TRBJ2-3; 8 bases map to TRBD2. This CDR3 contains 13 residues. J lost 1 base, V lost 6 bases, and 0 bases had no gene match. In germline, CDR1 is MNHNS, CDR2 SASEGT. The CDR3 coding sequence is TGTGCCAGCAGAGCGGGAGGCACAGATACGCAGTATTTT. Its translation is CASRAGGTDTQYF.

This clonotype has at least ten counts. The rearrangement joins TRBV6-1 to TRBJ1-1; maybe TRBD1 (6 bases). Trimming left V 2 bases short and J 1 base short, with 14 bases between. Germline V gene sequence: CDR1 MNHNS, CDR2 SASEGT. CDR3 size: 16 residues. Written as DNA, the CDR3 is TGTGCCAGCAGTGAAAGGATGACAGGTCCGAACACTGAAGCTTTCTTT. Translation: CASSERMTGPNTEAFF.

In the case of this clonotype: Possible read error: a much larger clone is one base away. The CDR3 sequence is CASSLYPPLAGPILGDTQYF. The CDR3 nucleotides are TGTGCCAGCAGCCTATATCCCCCCCTAGCGGGCCCTATATTAGGAGATACGCAGTATTTT. The chain combines TRBV7-2 with TRBJ2-3, with TRBD2 matching 8 bases. With V trimmed by 5 bases and J by 5 bases, 24 bases remained unmatched. Germline V gene lookup returns CDR1 SGHTA and CDR2 FQGNSA. The CDR3 has 20 residues. Using reference TRBV7-2 and TRBJ2-3 for the parts outside the CDR3, the full variable domain is GAGVSQSPSNKVTEKGKDVELRCDPISGHTALYWYRQSLGQGLEFLIYFQGNSAPDKSGLPSDRFSAERTGGSVSTLTIQRTQQEDSAVYLCASSLYPPLAGPILGDTQYFGPGTRLTVL.

This chain joins TRBV19 and TRBJ2-7, with 11 bases identical to TRBD2. This CDR3 has 16 residues. V trimming: 3 bases; J trimming: 0 bases; junction bases outside the gene matches: 4. Germline V gene lookup returns CDR1 LNHDA and CDR2 SQIVND (reference sequence). The CDR3 sequence: CASSISGTSGSYEQYF. The CDR3 DNA reads as TGTGCCAGTAGTATCTCAGGGACTAGCGGCTCCTACGAGCAGTACTTC. Variable domain in full (rest from reference TRBV19 and TRBJ2-7): DGGITQSPKYLFRKEGQNVTLSCEQNLNHDAMYWYRQDPGQGLRLIYYSQIVNDFQKGDIAEGYSVSREKKESFPLTVTSAQKNPTAFYLCASSISGTSGSYEQYFGPGTRLTVT.

The CDR3 sequence: CSARDKRVGQGVYNEQFF. The CDR3 DNA follows: TGCAGTGCTAGAGATAAGCGTGTGGGACAGGGGGTGTACAATGAGCAGTTCTTC. The chain recombines TRBV20-1 with TRBJ2-1, with 11 nucleotides matching TRBD1. Trimming at V came to 0 bases and at J to 4 bases, leaving 11 bases not matched to a gene. The CDR3 is 18 residues long. Germline CDR1 and CDR2: DFQATT and SNEGSKA (reference sequence).

The chain joins TRBV7-9 to TRBJ2-2, with a weak D call TRBD2 (5 bases). From germline, CDR1 is SEHNR and CDR2 FQNEAQ (reference sequence). This CDR3 is built from 13 residues. Trimming removed 7 bases from V and 5 bases from J, with 11 bases in between. Here the CDR3 DNA reads TGTGCCAGCAACAGAGCGGCTACCGGGGAGCTGTTTTTT. Translated, it gives CASNRAATGELFF.

This clonotype has more than one count but fewer than ten. The chain combines TRBV27 with TRBJ1-4; D remains unclear. The CDR3 length is 13 residues. CDR1 is MNHEY, CDR2 SMNVEV, per germline (reference sequence). V was clipped by 2 bases and J by 3 bases, with 4 bases between them. The CDR3 protein is CASSLLPNEKLFF. DNA for the CDR3: TGTGCCAGCAGTTTACTGCCTAATGAAAAACTGTTTTTT.

This clonotype was detected a few times. J is TRBJ1-1 and V is TRBV29-1; 9 nucleotides agree with TRBD1. Trimming removed 0 bases from V and 11 bases from J; junction bases left unmatched: 10. The CDR3 runs to 14 residues. Germline-derived CDR1 and CDR2 are SQVTM and ANQGSEA. Here the CDR3 DNA reads TGCAGCGTTGAAGATCCCACAGGGGGCGTATTGGCTTTCTTT. This codes for CSVEDPTGGVLAFF.

Comment on this clonotype: The final CDR3 position lacks the conserved phenylalanine or tryptophan, pointing to a likely read error. The J gene is TRBJ2-2, the V gene TRBV4-1; D remains unclear. CDR1 is MGHRA, CDR2 YSYEKL, per germline. The CDR3 is made up of 12 amino acids. Trimming stripped 1 base from V and 8 bases from J, with 5 bases between. CDR3 residues: CASSQVRGELFY. The CDR3 region has the DNA TGCGCCAGCAGCCAAGTTAGGGGGGAGCTGTTTTAT.